These T cell receptor beta chains were read from a single sample in a study of CXCR3-negative and CXCR3-positive naive CD8 T cells. TCRdb re-called the 5' RACE reads; one entry per CDR3 protein, DNA not given. The sample includes 100,000 to 150,000 distinct CDR3 sequences. Input material: naive CXCR3- CD8+ T cells from blood. The receptors were sampled from a human donor in good health. Some clones in this sample may be carry-over from other donors' samples. Each CDR3 is given with its conserved first and last residue. The order of the fields is J gene, V gene, CDR3 length, CDR3 protein.

j_gene: TRBJ2-1
v_gene: TRBV29-1
len: 14
CDR3aa: CSVALAGGRNEQFF

j_gene: TRBJ2-1
v_gene: TRBV5-4
len: 16
CDR3aa: CASSPLSSGTYNEQFF

j_gene: TRBJ2-3
v_gene: TRBV7-3
len: 16
CDR3aa: CASSFGTDASTDTQYF

j_gene: TRBJ1-5
v_gene: TRBV27
len: 14
CDR3aa: CASSPTAGYQPQHF

j_gene: TRBJ2-5
v_gene: TRBV15
len: 17
CDR3aa: CATSSPPGGALQETQYF

j_gene: TRBJ1-1
v_gene: TRBV4-1
len: 15
CDR3aa: CASSQGWAGGSEAFF

j_gene: TRBJ2-7
v_gene: TRBV4-3
len: 13
CDR3aa: CASSQNRYYEQYF

j_gene: TRBJ2-7
v_gene: TRBV6-6
len: 14
CDR3aa: CASSYRDGTYEQYF

j_gene: TRBJ2-7
v_gene: TRBV5-1
len: 16
CDR3aa: CASSPSGGGGDYEQYF

j_gene: TRBJ2-3
v_gene: TRBV7-6
len: 18
CDR3aa: CASSLDSGSTPRTDTQYF

j_gene: TRBJ1-3
v_gene: TRBV5-4
len: 15
CDR3aa: CASSLAWGPGNTIYF

j_gene: TRBJ2-6
v_gene: TRBV7-9
len: 20
CDR3aa: CASSYAPPAGAFSGANVLTF

j_gene: TRBJ2-1
v_gene: TRBV7-8
len: 17
CDR3aa: CASSSGHGRALNNEQFF

j_gene: TRBJ2-7
v_gene: TRBV5-6
len: 12
CDR3aa: CASSGTPYEQYF

j_gene: TRBJ2-1
v_gene: TRBV4-3
len: 14
CDR3aa: CASSQELGDYEQFF

j_gene: TRBJ2-1
v_gene: TRBV7-9
len: 16
CDR3aa: CASSEPPGRGYNEQFF

j_gene: TRBJ2-2
v_gene: TRBV9
len: 15
CDR3aa: CASSVGDTYTGELFF

j_gene: TRBJ1-1
v_gene: TRBV6-2/TRBV6-3
len: 13
CDR3aa: CASRVSQGTEAFF

j_gene: TRBJ2-3
v_gene: TRBV5-6
len: 15
CDR3aa: CASSLRSGGADTQYF

j_gene: TRBJ2-1
v_gene: TRBV29-1
len: 12
CDR3aa: CSVWGSYNEQFF

j_gene: TRBJ2-2
v_gene: TRBV9
len: 14
CDR3aa: CASSYSQGDGELFF

j_gene: TRBJ2-5
v_gene: TRBV7-8
len: 13
CDR3aa: CASSDDSQETQYF

j_gene: TRBJ2-7
v_gene: TRBV5-6
len: 15
CDR3aa: CASSLREGTTYEQYF

j_gene: TRBJ2-7
v_gene: TRBV3-1
len: 16
CDR3aa: CASSQRLRDSSYEQYF

j_gene: TRBJ2-5
v_gene: TRBV29-1
len: 18
CDR3aa: CSVDPPVLISRPGDAQYF